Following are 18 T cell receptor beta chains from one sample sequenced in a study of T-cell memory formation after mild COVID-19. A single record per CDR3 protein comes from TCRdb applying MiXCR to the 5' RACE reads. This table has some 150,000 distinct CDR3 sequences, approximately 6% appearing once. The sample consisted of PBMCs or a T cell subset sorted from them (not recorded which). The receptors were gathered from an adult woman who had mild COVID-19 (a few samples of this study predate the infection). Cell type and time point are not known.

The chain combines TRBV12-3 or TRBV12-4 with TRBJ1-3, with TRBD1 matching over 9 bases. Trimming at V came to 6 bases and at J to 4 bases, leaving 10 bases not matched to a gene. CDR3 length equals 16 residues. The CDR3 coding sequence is TGTGCCAGCAGCATACCGGGACAGGGTTCCGGAAACACCATATATTTT. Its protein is CASSIPGQGSGNTIYF.

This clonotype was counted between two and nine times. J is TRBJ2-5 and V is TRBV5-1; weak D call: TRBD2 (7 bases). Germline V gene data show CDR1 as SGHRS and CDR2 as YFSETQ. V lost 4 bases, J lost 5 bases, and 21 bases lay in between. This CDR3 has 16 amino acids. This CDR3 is CASSLRPGAGGETQYF. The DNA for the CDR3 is TGCGCCAGCAGCCTAAGGCCGGGGGCCGGGGGGGAGACCCAGTACTTC.

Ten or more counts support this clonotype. The CDR3 DNA reads TGTGCCACCAGCAGACAGGGAAATCAGCCCCAGCATTTT. Translating it yields CATSRQGNQPQHF. The chain couples TRBV15 to TRBJ1-5; possibly TRBD1 for D (5 bases). Deletions cut 2 bases from V and 4 bases from J, with 6 bases between. The CDR3 spans 13 residues. Germline V CDR1 and CDR2: LNHNV, YYDKDF (reference sequence).

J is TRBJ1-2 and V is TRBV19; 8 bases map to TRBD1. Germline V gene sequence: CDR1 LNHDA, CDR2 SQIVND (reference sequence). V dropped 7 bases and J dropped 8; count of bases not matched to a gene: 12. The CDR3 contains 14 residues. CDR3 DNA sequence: TGTGCCAGTATCCCGACAGGGGCGTTTGGAGGCTACACCTTC. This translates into CASIPTGAFGGYTF.

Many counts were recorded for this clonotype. The CDR3 here is CASSLGGVGQPQHF. The CDR3 nucleotides are TGTGCCAGCAGCTTAGGAGGGGTCGGGCAGCCCCAGCATTTT. The chain is built from TRBV7-8 and TRBJ1-5; weak D call: TRBD1 (5 bases). Germline values: CDR1 SGHVS, CDR2 FQNEAQ. Trimming pared 1 base from V and 7 bases from J, leaving 11 bases between. The CDR3 has 14 amino acids.

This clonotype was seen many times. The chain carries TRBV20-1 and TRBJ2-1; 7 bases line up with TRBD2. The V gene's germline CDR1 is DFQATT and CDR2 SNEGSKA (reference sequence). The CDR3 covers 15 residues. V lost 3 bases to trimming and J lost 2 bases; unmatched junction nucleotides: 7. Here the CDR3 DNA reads TGCAGTGCTAGGGGCGCTAGCGGAACCTACAATGAGCAGTTCTTC. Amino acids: CSARGASGTYNEQFF.

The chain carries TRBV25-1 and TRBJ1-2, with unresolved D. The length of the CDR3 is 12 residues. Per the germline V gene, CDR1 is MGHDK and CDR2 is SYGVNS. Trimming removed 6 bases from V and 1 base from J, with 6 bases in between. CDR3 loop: CASSGLNYGYTF. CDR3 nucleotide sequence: TGTGCCAGCAGCGGACTTAACTATGGCTACACCTTC.

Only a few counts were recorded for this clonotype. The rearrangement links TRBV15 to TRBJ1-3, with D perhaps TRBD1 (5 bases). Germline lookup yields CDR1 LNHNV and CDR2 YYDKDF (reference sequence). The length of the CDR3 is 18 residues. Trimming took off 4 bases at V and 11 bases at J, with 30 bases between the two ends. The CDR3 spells CATSTFGGVREGEGAIYF. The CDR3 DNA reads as TGTGCCACCAGCACCTTTGGTGGGGTCAGGGAAGGAGAGGGCGCCATATATTTT. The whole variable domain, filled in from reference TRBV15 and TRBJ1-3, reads DAMVIQNPRYQVTQFGKPVTLSCSQTLNHNVMYWYQQKSSQAPKLLFHYYDKDFNNEADTPDNFQSRRPNTSFCFLDIRSPGLGDTAMYLCATSTFGGVREGEGAIYFGEGSWLTVV.

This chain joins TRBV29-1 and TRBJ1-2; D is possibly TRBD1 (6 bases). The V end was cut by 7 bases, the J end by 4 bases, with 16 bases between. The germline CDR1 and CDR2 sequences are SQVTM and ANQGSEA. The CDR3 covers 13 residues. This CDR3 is CSAIRGQTYGYTF. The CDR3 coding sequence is TGCAGCGCTATCCGGGGGCAGACCTATGGCTACACCTTC.

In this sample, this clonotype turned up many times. CDR3 coding DNA: TGTGCCAGCAGCCTAGGACCAGCGTGGGCTCAAGAGCAGTACTTC. Its translation is CASSLGPAWAQEQYF. The V and J genes are TRBV7-9 and TRBJ2-7; D is uncertain. Trimming pared 5 bases from V and 7 bases from J, leaving 21 bases between. The CDR3 is made up of 15 amino acids. In germline, CDR1 is SEHNR, CDR2 FQNEAQ (reference sequence).

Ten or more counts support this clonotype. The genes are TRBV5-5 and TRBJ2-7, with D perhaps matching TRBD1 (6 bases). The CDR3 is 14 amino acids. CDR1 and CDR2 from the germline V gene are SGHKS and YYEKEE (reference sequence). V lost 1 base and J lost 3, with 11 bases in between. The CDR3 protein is CASSLRTVGYEQYF. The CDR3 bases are TGTGCCAGCAGCTTGAGGACAGTGGGCTACGAGCAGTACTTC.

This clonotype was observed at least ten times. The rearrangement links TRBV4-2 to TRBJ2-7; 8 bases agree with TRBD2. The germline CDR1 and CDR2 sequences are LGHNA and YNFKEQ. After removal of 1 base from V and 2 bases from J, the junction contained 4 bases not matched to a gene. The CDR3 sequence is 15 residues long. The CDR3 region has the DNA TGTGCCAGCAGCCAAGCCACTAGCGGTACCTACGAGCAGTACTTC. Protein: CASSQATSGTYEQYF.

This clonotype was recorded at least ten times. CDR3 sequence reads: CASSFGQPANTEAFF. Here the CDR3 DNA reads TGCGCCAGCAGCTTCGGCCAGCCTGCGAACACTGAAGCTTTCTTT. V usage is TRBV5-1 and J usage is TRBJ1-1; D is undetermined. This CDR3 has 15 amino acids. Germline-derived CDR1 and CDR2 are SGHRS and YFSETQ. V gave up 2 bases and J gave up 1 base, with 12 bases separating them.

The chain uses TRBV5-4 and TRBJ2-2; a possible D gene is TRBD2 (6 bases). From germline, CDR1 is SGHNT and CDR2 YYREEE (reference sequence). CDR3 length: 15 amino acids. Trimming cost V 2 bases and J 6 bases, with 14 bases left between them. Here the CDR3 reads CASSFGGTSPGELFF. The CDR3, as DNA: TGTGCCAGCAGCTTTGGAGGGACTTCTCCCGGGGAGCTGTTTTTT.

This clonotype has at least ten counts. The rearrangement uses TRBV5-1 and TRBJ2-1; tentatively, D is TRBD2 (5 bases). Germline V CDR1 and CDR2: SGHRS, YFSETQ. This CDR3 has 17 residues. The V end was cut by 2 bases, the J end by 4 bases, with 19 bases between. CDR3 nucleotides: TGCGCCAGCAGCTTAATCGGTGAGGTAGCGCGATACAATGAGCAGTTCTTC. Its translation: CASSLIGEVARYNEQFF.

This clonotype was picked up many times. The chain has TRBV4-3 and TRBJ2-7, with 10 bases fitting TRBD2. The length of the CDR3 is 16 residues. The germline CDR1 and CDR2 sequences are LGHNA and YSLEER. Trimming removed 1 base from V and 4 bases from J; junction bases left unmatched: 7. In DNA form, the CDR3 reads TGCGCCAGCAGCCAAGCTCTAGCGGGAGCTCAATACGAGCAGTACTTC. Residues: CASSQALAGAQYEQYF.

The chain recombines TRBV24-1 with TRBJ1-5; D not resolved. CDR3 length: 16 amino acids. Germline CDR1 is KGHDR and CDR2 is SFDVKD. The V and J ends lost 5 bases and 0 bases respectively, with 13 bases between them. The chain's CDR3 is CATSGDEIYSNQPQHF. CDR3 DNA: TGTGCCACCAGTGGCGACGAGATTTATAGCAATCAGCCCCAGCATTTT.

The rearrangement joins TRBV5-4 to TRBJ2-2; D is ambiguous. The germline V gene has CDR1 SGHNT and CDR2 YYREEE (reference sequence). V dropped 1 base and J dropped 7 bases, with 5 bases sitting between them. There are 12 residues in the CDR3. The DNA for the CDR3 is TGTGCCAGCAGCTTGATGGGCGGGGAGCTGTTTTTT. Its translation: CASSLMGGELFF.